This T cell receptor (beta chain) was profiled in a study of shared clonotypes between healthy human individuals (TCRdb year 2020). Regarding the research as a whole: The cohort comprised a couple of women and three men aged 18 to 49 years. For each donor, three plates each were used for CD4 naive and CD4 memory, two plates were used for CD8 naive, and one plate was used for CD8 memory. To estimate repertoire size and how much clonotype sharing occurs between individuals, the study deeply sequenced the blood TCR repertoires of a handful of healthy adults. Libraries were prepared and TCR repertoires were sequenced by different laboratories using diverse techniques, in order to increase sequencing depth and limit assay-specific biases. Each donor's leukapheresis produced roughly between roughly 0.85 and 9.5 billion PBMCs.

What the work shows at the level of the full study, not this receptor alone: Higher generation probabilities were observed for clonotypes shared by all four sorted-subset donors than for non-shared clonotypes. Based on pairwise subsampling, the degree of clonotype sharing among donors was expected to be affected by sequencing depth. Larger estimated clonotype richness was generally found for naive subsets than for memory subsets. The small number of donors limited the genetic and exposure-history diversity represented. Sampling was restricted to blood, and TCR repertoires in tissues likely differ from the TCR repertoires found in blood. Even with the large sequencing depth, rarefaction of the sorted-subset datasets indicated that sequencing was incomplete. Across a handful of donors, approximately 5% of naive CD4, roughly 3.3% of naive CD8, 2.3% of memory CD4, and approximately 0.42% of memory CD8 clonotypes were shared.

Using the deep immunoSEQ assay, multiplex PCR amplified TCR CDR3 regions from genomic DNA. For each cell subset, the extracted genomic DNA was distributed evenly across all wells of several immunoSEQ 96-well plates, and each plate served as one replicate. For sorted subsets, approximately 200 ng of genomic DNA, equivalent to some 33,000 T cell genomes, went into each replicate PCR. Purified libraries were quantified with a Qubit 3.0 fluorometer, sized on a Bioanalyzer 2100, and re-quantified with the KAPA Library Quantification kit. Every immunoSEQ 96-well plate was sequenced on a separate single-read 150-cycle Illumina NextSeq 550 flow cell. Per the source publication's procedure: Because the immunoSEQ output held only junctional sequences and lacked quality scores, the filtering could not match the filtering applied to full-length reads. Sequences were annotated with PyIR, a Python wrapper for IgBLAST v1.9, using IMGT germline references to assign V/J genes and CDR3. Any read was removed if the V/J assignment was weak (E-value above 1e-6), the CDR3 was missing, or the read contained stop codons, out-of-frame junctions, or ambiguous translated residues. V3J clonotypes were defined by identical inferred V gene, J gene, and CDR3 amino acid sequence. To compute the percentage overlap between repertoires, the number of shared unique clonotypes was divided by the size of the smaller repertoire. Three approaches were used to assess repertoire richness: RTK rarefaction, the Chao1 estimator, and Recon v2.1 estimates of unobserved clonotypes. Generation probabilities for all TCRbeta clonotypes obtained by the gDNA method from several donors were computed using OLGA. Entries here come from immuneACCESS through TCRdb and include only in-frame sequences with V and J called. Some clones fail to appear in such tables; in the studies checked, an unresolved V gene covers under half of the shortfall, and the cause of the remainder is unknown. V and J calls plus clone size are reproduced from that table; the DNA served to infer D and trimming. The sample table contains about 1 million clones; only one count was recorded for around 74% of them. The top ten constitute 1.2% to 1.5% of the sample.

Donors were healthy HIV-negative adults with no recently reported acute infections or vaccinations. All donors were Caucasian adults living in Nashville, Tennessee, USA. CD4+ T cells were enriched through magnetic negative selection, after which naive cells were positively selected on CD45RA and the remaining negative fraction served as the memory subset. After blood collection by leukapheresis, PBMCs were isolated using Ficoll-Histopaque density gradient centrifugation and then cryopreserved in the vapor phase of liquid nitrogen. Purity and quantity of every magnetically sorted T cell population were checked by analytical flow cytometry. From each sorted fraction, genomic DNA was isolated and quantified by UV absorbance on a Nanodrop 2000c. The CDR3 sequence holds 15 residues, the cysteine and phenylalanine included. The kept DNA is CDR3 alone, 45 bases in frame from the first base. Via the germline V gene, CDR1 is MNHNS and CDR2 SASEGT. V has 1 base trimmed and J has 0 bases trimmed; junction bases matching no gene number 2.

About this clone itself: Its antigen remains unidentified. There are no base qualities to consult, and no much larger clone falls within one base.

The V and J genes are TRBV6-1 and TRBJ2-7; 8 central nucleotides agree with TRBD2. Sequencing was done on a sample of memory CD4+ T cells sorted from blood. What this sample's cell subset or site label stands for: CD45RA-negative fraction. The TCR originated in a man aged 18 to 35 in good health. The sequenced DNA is TGTGCCAGCAGTGAAGAGCGGGGGCCCTCCTACGAGCAGTACTTC. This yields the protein CASSEERGPSYEQYF.